The source of this TCR beta chain is a study of early T cells in non-severe SARS-CoV-2 infection. Across the whole study: It was bulk RNA from unsorted whole blood that was sequenced, and the chains were unpaired.

Unique molecular identifiers (one per individual cDNA molecule) were attached. TCRdb reprocessed the 5' RACE reads via MiXCR and lists one record per CDR3 protein. The table lists tens of thousands of distinct CDR3 sequences, roughly a sixth of them singletons. For this clonotype: Antigen: not known.

The CDR3 loop spans 13 amino acids. Trimming pared 5 bases from V and 1 base from J, leaving 8 bases between. Germline loops: CDR1 SGHAT, CDR2 FQNNGV. General study points: The VDJdb matching leaned toward anti-spike CD8 responses and overlooked private and CD4 specificities.

The J gene is TRBJ1-1, the V gene TRBV11-2; weak D call: TRBD1 (5 bases). Sequences were obtained from whole blood. This TCR was recovered from an adult who was a healthcare worker with PCR-confirmed SARS-CoV-2 infection or an uninfected control (not recorded which). As DNA, the CDR3 is TGTGCCAGCAGCCGCAGGGAGAACACTGAAGCTTTCTTT. It encodes CASSRRENTEAFF.